The 3 T cell receptor beta chains given below trace back to one sample, sequenced in a study of T-cell memory formation after mild COVID-19 (dated by TCRdb to 2020 to 2022). Libraries came from 5' RACE. Sequencing was performed on an Illumina NovaSeq 6000. TCRdb's own reprocessing of the public reads used fastp at Q25 and MiXCR and kept productive beta chains. Here each entry gathers all rows of one CDR3 protein and keeps the most common genes and DNA. The sample table lists 300,000 or so distinct CDR3 sequences, 15% to 20% of them with a count of one. The ten largest clones capture 22% of the sample. Material: PBMCs or a T cell subset sorted from them (not recorded which). Source of these receptors: a young man who had mild COVID-19 (a few samples of this study predate the infection). The sample titles of this study are shuffled in the database, so cell type and time point are left out; the donor was told from shared clones.

This clonotype appeared a few times. The CDR3 spells CASSLWAPGNEQFF. The DNA for the CDR3 is TGTGCCAGCAGTTTATGGGCCCCAGGCAATGAGCAGTTCTTC. This sequence joins TRBV28 and TRBJ2-1; D not resolved. V was clipped by 0 bases and J by 6 bases, with 9 bases between them. Germline V gene lookup returns CDR1 MDHEN and CDR2 SYDVKM. This CDR3 contains 14 residues.

The CDR3 DNA reads TGTGCCAGCAGCTTAGTTCAGGGGGCCAAAAACATTCAGTACTTC. Its translation is CASSLVQGAKNIQYF. The rearrangement uses TRBV7-8 and TRBJ2-4, with D possibly matching TRBD1 (6 bases). The CDR3 consists of 15 residues. V dropped 1 base and J dropped 1 base, with 8 bases sitting between them. In germline, CDR1 is SGHVS, CDR2 FQNEAQ.

This clonotype was detected ten times or more. J is TRBJ2-2 and V is TRBV3-1, with D tentatively TRBD2 (5 bases). CDR3 size: 14 residues. Germline-derived CDR1 and CDR2 are LGHDT and YNNKEL (reference sequence). Trimming took off 6 bases at V and 4 bases at J, with 12 bases between the two ends. This CDR3 is CASSRGSGTGELFF. CDR3 nucleotide sequence: TGTGCCAGCAGTCGAGGGTCCGGCACCGGGGAGCTGTTTTTT.